One sample yielded the 21 T cell receptor beta chains listed below, sequenced in a study of shared clonotypes between healthy human individuals. Terminally differentiated effector memory CD45RA+ cells were left out of the naive CD8 fraction, which was CD45RO-negative and positively selected for CCR7. Produced via immunoSEQ multiplex PCR; TCRdb's table is partial and in-frame only. Of under 700,000 clones in the sample, roughly 96% were seen once. Sequenced: naive CD8+ T cells sorted from blood. Receptors originate from a woman in her twenties or thirties in good health.

V is TRBV4-2 and J is TRBJ2-2, with 12 nucleotides matching TRBD2. The CDR3 runs to 17 residues. Germline CDR1 is LGHNA and CDR2 is YNFKEQ. J lost 5 bases, V lost 0 bases, and 4 bases had no gene match. The CDR3 nucleotides read TGTGCCAGCAGCCAAGATATGACTAGCGGGAGTACCGGGGAGCTGTTTTTT. It translates to CASSQDMTSGSTGELFF.

The V call is TRBV5-6, the J call TRBJ2-7, with TRBD1 as a possible D gene (5 bases). With 4 bases removed from V and 5 bases from J, the gap between germline ends came to 22 bases. The CDR3 is 16 amino acids. CDR1 and CDR2 from the germline V gene are SGHDT and YYEEEE. The CDR3 spells CASSPAQGFALDEQYF. The CDR3 DNA sequence: TGTGCCAGCAGCCCGGCTCAGGGATTTGCTCTTGACGAGCAGTACTTC. Looking up the rest from reference TRBV5-6 and TRBJ2-7 gives the full variable domain: DAGVTQSPTHLIKTRGQQVTLRCSPKSGHDTVSWYQQALGQGPQFIFQYYEEEERQRGNFPDRFSGHQFPNYSSELNVNALLLGDSALYLCASSPAQGFALDEQYFGPGTRLTVT.

The J gene is TRBJ2-5, the V gene TRBV7-8; D is undetermined. Judging by the DNA end, TRBJ2-7 fits better; the J call may be wrong. From germline, CDR1 is SGHVS and CDR2 FQNEAQ. CDR3 length: 14 residues. The CDR3 bases are TGTGCCAGCAGCTTAGGAGGCCCGGCCTACGAGCAGTACTTC. As protein: CASSLGGPAYEQYF.

CDR3 sequence: CASSLRGAYNEQFF. CDR3 DNA: TGTGCCAGCAGCCTACGGGGAGCCTACAATGAGCAGTTCTTC. This chain links TRBV28 with TRBJ2-1, with D possibly matching TRBD2 (5 bases). The CDR3 length is 14 residues. Trimming cost V 6 bases and J 2 bases, with 11 bases left between them. Per the germline V gene, CDR1 is MDHEN and CDR2 is SYDVKM.

A note on this clone: Distinct nucleotide sequences in the sample also encode this CDR3. The CDR3 nucleotides are TGTGCCAGCAGCCCTACGAACACCGGGGAGCTGTTTTTT. Its protein product is CASSPTNTGELFF. This sequence joins TRBV27 and TRBJ2-2; no clear D. Trimming left V 6 bases short and J 0 bases short, with 5 bases between. CDR1 and CDR2 from the germline V gene are MNHEY and SMNVEV (reference sequence). This CDR3 is 13 amino acids long.

This chain joins TRBV7-8 and TRBJ2-3, with D possibly being TRBD1 or TRBD2 (5 bases each). This CDR3 is built from 13 residues. V lost 5 bases and J lost 10, with 16 bases in between. CDR1 SGHVS and CDR2 FQNEAQ come from the germline V gene. In DNA, the CDR3 is TGTGCCAGCAGCCCCTCCGTGGGGGACGCGCAGTATTTT. Translation: CASSPSVGDAQYF.

The chain recombines TRBV5-6 with TRBJ2-3; TRBD2 matches 11 bases. Germline loops: CDR1 SGHDT, CDR2 YYEEEE. The CDR3 length is 17 residues. V shed 0 bases, J shed 0 bases, and the junction held 3 bases outside the gene matches. The CDR3 region has the DNA TGTGCCAGCAGCTTGGCCGGGACTAGCGGTAGCACAGATACGCAGTATTTT. Encoded protein: CASSLAGTSGSTDTQYF.

This clone was detected once. The chain couples TRBV14 to TRBJ2-3; 9 positions agree with TRBD2. After removal of 3 bases from V and 4 bases from J, the junction contained 5 bases not matched to a gene. The CDR3 runs to 15 residues. Germline V CDR1 and CDR2: SGHDN, FVKESK. CDR3 nucleotide sequence: TGTGCCAGCAGCCATTGGACTAGCGAGGCAGATACGCAGTATTTT. Encoded protein: CASSHWTSEADTQYF.

This sequence joins TRBV19 and TRBJ1-1; 7 bases match TRBD1. Germline CDR1 is LNHDA and CDR2 is SQIVND (reference sequence). V lost 5 bases, J lost 3 bases, and 6 bases stayed unmatched. CDR3 length equals 14 residues. In nucleotides, the CDR3 is TGTGCCAGTAGTGACAGGGTGGGCGACACTGAAGCTTTCTTT. It yields the protein CASSDRVGDTEAFF.

The CDR3 here is CASSIGTSGSYEQYF. The CDR3 DNA reads as TGTGCCAGCAGCATTGGGACTAGCGGGAGCTACGAGCAGTACTTC. The genes are TRBV6-1 and TRBJ2-7; 14 nucleotides align to TRBD2. From germline, CDR1 is MNHNS and CDR2 SASEGT. V lost 6 bases to trimming and J lost 3 bases; unmatched junction nucleotides: 4. The CDR3 loop spans 15 amino acids.

Only one count was recorded for this clone. The J gene is TRBJ2-7, the V gene TRBV5-6; D may correspond to TRBD1 or TRBD2 (5 bases each). Germline V lookup: CDR1 SGHDT, CDR2 YYEEEE. Trimming removed 4 bases from V and 5 bases from J, with 13 bases in between. There are 13 residues in the CDR3. DNA for the CDR3: TGTGCCAGCAGCGGCCGGGGACGGGACGAGCAGTACTTC. This codes for CASSGRGRDEQYF.

V gene TRBV5-1 combines with J gene TRBJ2-7, with D perhaps matching TRBD1 or TRBD2 (5 bases each). Germline CDR1 and CDR2: SGHRS and YFSETQ. V was clipped by 4 bases and J by 7 bases, with 18 bases between them. The length of the CDR3 is 14 residues. The CDR3 loop is CASSLRGQGQEQYF. The CDR3 bases are TGCGCCAGCAGCCTACGGGGCCAGGGTCAAGAGCAGTACTTC.

Details on this clone: The sample contains more than one DNA sequence encoding this CDR3. This chain connects TRBV7-9 to TRBJ1-1; a possible D gene is TRBD1 (5 bases). Trimming removed 3 bases at V and 5 bases at J, with 7 bases between. The germline gives CDR1 SEHNR, CDR2 FQNEAQ (reference sequence). This CDR3 spans 12 amino acids. This chain's CDR3 is CASSFWGTEAFF. CDR3 DNA: TGTGCCAGCAGCTTTTGGGGGACTGAAGCTTTCTTT.

Here the CDR3 reads CASSSRSFTEAFF. As DNA, the CDR3 is TGTGCCAGCAGTTCAAGGTCCTTCACTGAAGCTTTCTTT. The V and J genes are TRBV27 and TRBJ1-1; no clear D. The CDR3 consists of 13 residues. Trimming shortened V by 4 bases and J by 4 bases, and 10 bases separated the two germline ends. CDR1 is MNHEY, CDR2 SMNVEV, per germline (reference sequence).

V usage is TRBV28 and J usage is TRBJ2-7, with D uncertain. Germline CDR1 and CDR2: MDHEN and SYDVKM. The CDR3 spans 14 residues. V lost 0 bases and J 2 bases, leaving 8 bases between the germline ends. Here the CDR3 reads CASSLWQAAYEQYF. The DNA for the CDR3 is TGTGCCAGCAGTTTATGGCAGGCCGCCTACGAGCAGTACTTC.

The J gene is TRBJ2-2, the V gene TRBV21-1; TRBD1 is taken as the D call from the table, unchecked against the DNA. TRBV21-1 is a listed pseudogene. This CDR3 comprises 16 residues. CDR3 sequence (DNA): TGTGCCAGCAGCAAAAGTACAGAAAAGAACACCGGGGAGCTGTTTTTT. Translating gives CASSKSTEKNTGELFF.

This chain joins TRBV23-1 and TRBJ1-5; D is unresolved. TRBV23-1 is marked as an open reading frame, function uncertain. The CDR3 has 12 residues. V gave up 2 bases and J gave up 7 bases, with 6 bases separating them. This CDR3 reads CASSQATQPQHF. DNA of the CDR3: TGCGCCAGCAGTCAAGCTACCCAGCCCCAGCATTTT.

This chain joins TRBV25-1 and TRBJ1-4; D gene unclear. In germline, CDR1 is MGHDK, CDR2 SYGVNS. Trimming took 4 bases from V and 8 from J, leaving 11 bases between them. The CDR3 has 13 amino acids. The CDR3 loop reads CASSVQWNEKLFF. In DNA, the CDR3 is TGTGCCAGCAGTGTCCAATGGAACGAAAAACTGTTTTTT.

In its sample, this clone was seen a few times. The chain couples TRBV28 to TRBJ1-5; the D gene is possibly TRBD1 (6 bases). Trimming shortened V by 4 bases and J by 11 bases, and 12 bases separated the two germline ends. CDR3 length: 12 residues. Germline V gene lookup returns CDR1 MDHEN and CDR2 SYDVKM. The CDR3 coding sequence is TGTGCCAGCAGTTGGTCGCAGGGGACCCAGCATTTT. It codes for CASSWSQGTQHF.

CDR3 in DNA: TGCAGCGTTGGGCCCGGGGTTCGCGGCGAGCAGTACTTC. This gives the protein CSVGPGVRGEQYF. This chain connects TRBV29-1 to TRBJ2-7, with a possible D match to TRBD2 (5 bases). This CDR3 is built from 13 residues. Per germline, CDR1 SQVTM and CDR2 ANQGSEA. Trimming took off 4 bases at V and 6 bases at J, with 16 bases between the two ends.

The chain is built from TRBV6-1 and TRBJ2-2, with TRBD1 as a possible D gene (5 bases). CDR3 length: 14 residues. CDR1 MNHNS and CDR2 SASEGT come from the germline V gene. The V end was cut by 0 bases, the J end by 6 bases, with 8 bases between. CDR3 nucleotide sequence: TGTGCCAGCAGTGAAGCAAGCAGGGCCGGGGAGCTGTTTTTT. The encoded protein is CASSEASRAGELFF.